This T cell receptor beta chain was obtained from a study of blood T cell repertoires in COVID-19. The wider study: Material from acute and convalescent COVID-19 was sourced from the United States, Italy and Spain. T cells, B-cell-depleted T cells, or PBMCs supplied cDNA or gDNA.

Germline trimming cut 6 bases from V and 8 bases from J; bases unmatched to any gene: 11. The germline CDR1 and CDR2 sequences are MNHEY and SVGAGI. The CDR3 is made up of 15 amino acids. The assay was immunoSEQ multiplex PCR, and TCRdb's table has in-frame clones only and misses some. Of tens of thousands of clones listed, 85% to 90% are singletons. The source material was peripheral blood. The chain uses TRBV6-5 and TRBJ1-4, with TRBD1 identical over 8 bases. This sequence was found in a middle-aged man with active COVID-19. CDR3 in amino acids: CASRVRQGRGEKLFF. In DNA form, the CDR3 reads TGTGCCAGCAGGGTAAGACAGGGGAGAGGCGAAAAACTGTTTTTT.